This T cell receptor beta chain originates from a study of spatial heterogeneity in lung cancer (dated by TCRdb to between 2019 and 2020). Describing the broader study: More beta-chain than alpha-chain transcripts were consistently detected, likely reflecting higher beta-chain transcript abundance. TCR transcript counts in tumor regions correlated strongly with a T cell transcriptional module score from matched bulk RNA-seq. In the raw uncorrected reads, each unique combination of TCR and UMI appeared on average more than ten times. The study quantitatively compared TCR alpha and beta repertoires across multiple tumor regions, matched nontumor lung and blood in non-small cell lung cancer. Nonsynonymous mutation counts, determined by whole-exome sequencing of tumor tissue, were related to TCR repertoire features. Both alpha and beta chains were TCR-sequenced in samples taken at surgery, namely 220 tumor regions, approximately 66 matched nontumor lung samples and about 58 PBMC samples. Study-level results and caveats: Additional single-cell paired TCR alpha and beta sequencing was considered necessary to confirm, at a functional level, the hypothesis that regional TCRs recognize regional mutations. Counts of ubiquitous and regional expanded TCRs were found to correlate with counts of ubiquitous and regional nonsynonymous mutations, respectively. Estimated TCR-seq coverage of tumor T cells was only 5.5% to 7% for alpha chains and roughly 12% for beta chains. The tumor nonsynonymous mutation count correlated with the number of expanded alpha and beta TCRs within the tumor.

Per the publication, the time point label means: sample taken at primary tumor resection. Donors were some 70 patients with early-stage, untreated non-small cell lung cancer from the lung TRACERx cohort. Without any cell sorting, TCR sequencing was performed on whole RNA extracted either from tumor and nontumor lung tissue or from cryopreserved PBMC samples. Patients were selected for TCR sequencing only if sufficient RNA was available from at least two tumor regions. Tumor and adjacent nontumor lung specimens were reviewed by a lung pathologist before selection. This clonotype was counted a few times. What antigen it recognizes has not been identified. Nothing much larger sits one base from this clone, and base qualities are not available. The library came from 5' RACE. Data came from a NextSeq 500. The TCR library protocol attached a unique molecular identifier to each TCR cDNA molecule to allow correction of PCR and sequencing errors. Processing in the source paper ran as follows. TCR identification, UMI-based error correction and CDR3 extraction were performed with Decombinator tools. Expanded TCRs were defined as those above a frequency of 2 per 1,000, corresponding to the top 1% of the tumor frequency distribution. Expanded tumor TCRs were classed as regional if statistically deemed absent (corrected P<0.05) from at least one tumor region, otherwise ubiquitous. Each repertoire was subsampled 100 times to 5,000 TCRs, after which Renyi diversity was computed with the R vegan package. To build CDR3 similarity networks, amino acid triplet string-kernel similarity was used, and CDR3s were connected when their pairwise similarity was above 0.82. In TCRdb, the public reads were trimmed at Q25 with fastp and aligned with MiXCR, with productive beta chains retained. A single entry per CDR3 protein holds the most common genes and DNA from its merged rows. The V and J calls and clone size are TCRdb's, not the authors'. Across this sample there are under 9,500 distinct CDR3 sequences, with approximately 8.3% seen only once. The top ten clones comprise about 4% of the sample.

Including the terminal cysteine and phenylalanine, the CDR3 comprises 13 residues. The read is trimmed to its CDR3 DNA, 39 bases read in frame from base 1. The germline V gene (reference sequence) supplies CDR1 DFQATT and CDR2 SNEGSKA. V loses 3 bases of germline sequence and J loses 0 bases, and the interval between the two ends is 7 bases. The sequence links TRBV20-1 to TRBJ2-3; the D gene lacks a confident call. The receptor was isolated from a male donor with early-stage non-small cell lung cancer. The specimen comprised lung tumor tissue, sampled at surgery. The CDR3 in this case is CSASRWSTDTQYF. The DNA sequence is given as TGCAGTGCTAGTAGGTGGAGCACAGATACGCAGTATTTT.